This is a list of T cell receptor beta chains from one sample in a study of shared clonotypes between healthy human individuals. The method was immunoSEQ multiplex PCR; TCRdb's version includes in-frame clones alone and lacks a portion of them. Of some 300,000 clones detected, less than 75% appear once; the ten largest clones hold around 9.3%. Sequenced material: memory CD4+ T cells sorted from blood. The receptors were sampled from a man younger than 40 in good health. Each CDR3 is given with its conserved first and last residue. A D gene is named only where the DNA matches it firmly. Only some rows state a clone size, as once, few, many or a class for expanded clones.

CASSSRGEGGYGYTF	TGTGCCAGCAGCTCCCGGGGTGAGGGTGGATATGGCTACACCTTC	TRBJ1-2	NA	TRBV7-9	NA
CSAPTGGEQFF	TGCAGTGCGCCGACTGGGGGCGAGCAGTTCTTC	TRBJ2-1	NA	TRBV20-1	few
CASSPWDSGSYEQYF	TGTGCCAGCAGCCCCTGGGACTCAGGCTCCTACGAGCAGTACTTC	TRBJ2-7	NA	TRBV9	NA
CASSSVLSNQPQHF	TGTGCCAGCAGTTCCGTACTTAGCAATCAGCCCCAGCATTTT	TRBJ1-5	NA	TRBV28	NA
CASTFTGQAGSLGEQFF	TGTGCCAGCACCTTCACCGGACAAGCGGGGTCGCTGGGTGAGCAGTTCTTC	TRBJ2-1	TRBD2	TRBV9	NA
CASSQDGIGQGQETQYF	TGTGCCAGCAGCCAAGATGGGATCGGACAGGGTCAAGAGACCCAGTACTTC	TRBJ2-5	TRBD1	TRBV14	NA
CASSLKGLAGPYEQYF	TGTGCCAGCAGCCTAAAAGGACTAGCGGGACCCTACGAGCAGTACTTC	TRBJ2-7	TRBD2	TRBV27	NA
CASSYSSGDQPQHF	TGTGCCAGCAGTTACTCGTCCGGAGATCAGCCCCAGCATTTT	TRBJ1-5	NA	TRBV6-5	NA
CASRTGLAGEGWETQYF	TGTGCCAGCAGGACCGGGCTAGCGGGAGAAGGGTGGGAGACCCAGTACTTC	TRBJ2-5	TRBD2	TRBV5-4	NA
CASSGQGPAGELFF	TGTGCCAGCAGTGGACAGGGCCCCGCCGGGGAGCTGTTTTTT	TRBJ2-2	TRBD1	TRBV28	NA
CATSREVGMQYF	TGTGCCACCAGCAGAGAGGTCGGAATGCAGTACTTC	TRBJ2-7	NA	TRBV15	NA
CATSTWEVPADTQYF	TGTGCCACCAGCACCTGGGAGGTCCCCGCAGATACGCAGTATTTT	TRBJ2-3	NA	TRBV15	NA
CASSFFLAGGPVGTETQYF	TGTGCCAGCAGCTTTTTCCTAGCGGGAGGGCCAGTGGGAACGGAGACCCAGTACTTC	TRBJ2-5	TRBD2	TRBV7-9	few
CAPETQYF	TGTGCCCCTGAGACCCAGTACTTC	TRBJ2-5	NA	TRBV27	NA
CAGSESQGSNQPQHF	TGTGCCGGCAGTGAGAGTCAGGGGAGCAATCAGCCCCAGCATTTT	TRBJ1-5	NA	TRBV6-1	NA
CASSPHGLAGGSTGELFF	TGTGCCAGCAGCCCCCATGGACTAGCGGGAGGTTCTACCGGGGAGCTGTTTTTT	TRBJ2-2	TRBD2	TRBV9	NA
CASSLGGGMNTEAFF	TGTGCCAGCAGTTTGGGCGGGGGGATGAACACTGAAGCTTTCTTT	TRBJ1-1	NA	TRBV27	NA
CASSDRGQTNEKLFF	TGTGCCAGCAGTGATCGGGGACAGACTAATGAAAAACTGTTTTTT	TRBJ1-4	TRBD1	TRBV6-1	NA
CASSSPSRKGRETQYF	TGTGCCAGCAGTTCCCCTAGCAGAAAGGGTCGAGAGACCCAGTACTTC	TRBJ2-5	NA	TRBV28	NA
CASSAGTPNSPLHF	TGTGCCAGCAGTGCGGGGACCCCGAATTCACCCCTCCACTTT	TRBJ1-6	NA	TRBV6-1	NA
CSVALGSGRGRDEQFF	TGCAGCGTTGCCTTGGGTAGCGGCCGGGGGAGGGATGAGCAGTTCTTC	TRBJ2-1	TRBD2	TRBV29-1	NA
CASSDSRGSYNEQFF	TGTGCCAGCAGTGACTCGAGGGGCTCCTACAATGAGCAGTTCTTC	TRBJ2-1	NA	TRBV6-4	NA
CASSPLSRYEQYF	TGTGCCAGCAGCCCATTAAGTCGCTACGAGCAGTACTTC	TRBJ2-7	NA	TRBV11-2	NA
CASSGLAGGGPPDTQYF	TGTGCCAGCAGTGGACTAGCGGGAGGGGGGCCCCCAGATACGCAGTATTTT	TRBJ2-3	TRBD2	TRBV25-1	NA
CASSLAVGGGPLGEQFF	TGCGCCAGCAGCTTGGCCGTTGGGGGAGGGCCCTTAGGTGAGCAGTTCTTC	TRBJ2-1	TRBD2	TRBV5-1	NA
CASSPSRTGWNEQFF	TGTGCCAGCTCACCCTCCAGGACAGGGTGGAATGAGCAGTTCTTC	TRBJ2-1	TRBD1	TRBV18	NA
CASSFSLGRGDNEQFF	TGTGCCAGCAGCTTCTCTCTGGGTAGGGGAGACAATGAGCAGTTCTTC	TRBJ2-1	NA	TRBV7-9	few
CASSPPAAAYEQYF	TGTGCCAGCTCACCACCGGCCGCGGCCTACGAGCAGTACTTC	TRBJ2-7	NA	TRBV18	NA
CASSVGDSPEREQYF	TGTGCCAGCAGCGTAGGGGACAGCCCGGAGCGGGAGCAGTACTTC	TRBJ2-7	TRBD1	TRBV9	few
CASSARGLNTEAFF	TGTGCCAGCAGTGCCAGAGGGCTGAACACTGAAGCTTTCTTT	TRBJ1-1	NA	TRBV6-1	NA
CASTPVAGNTIYF	TGTGCCAGCACCCCCGTGGCTGGAAACACCATATATTTT	TRBJ1-3	NA	TRBV7-2	NA
CASRTREGRETQYF	TGTGCCAGCCGGACCCGAGAGGGTCGAGAGACCCAGTACTTC	TRBJ2-5	NA	TRBV7-2	NA
CASSFRHLTGYEQYF	TGTGCCAGCAGCTTTCGTCACCTCACCGGGTACGAGCAGTACTTC	TRBJ2-7	NA	TRBV7-2	NA
CAIIAADSLIRDEQFF	TGTGCCATCATCGCCGCGGACTCCCTCATCCGAGATGAGCAGTTCTTC	TRBJ2-1	NA	TRBV10-3	NA
CASSTTVPRGANVLTF	TGTGCCAGCAGCACGACAGTTCCCCGGGGGGCCAACGTCCTGACTTTC	TRBJ2-6	NA	TRBV5-6	NA
CASKGEGGETQYF	TGTGCCAGCAAGGGCGAGGGTGGGGAGACCCAGTACTTC	TRBJ2-5	NA	TRBV6-5	NA
CASSQDLGGNKNIQYF	TGCGCCAGCAGCCAAGATCTCGGGGGGAACAAAAACATTCAGTACTTC	TRBJ2-4	TRBD2	TRBV4-3	NA
CASSLPPGTALPSGANVLTF	TGTGCCAGCAGTTTACCACCCGGGACAGCCTTACCTTCTGGGGCCAACGTCCTGACTTTC	TRBJ2-6	TRBD1	TRBV28	NA
CASRGSHQETQYF	TGTGCCAGCCGCGGGTCACACCAAGAGACCCAGTACTTC	TRBJ2-5	NA	TRBV6-5	NA
CATSRLQETQYF	TGTGCCACCAGCAGACTCCAAGAGACCCAGTACTTC	TRBJ2-5	NA	TRBV15	NA
CAIRQPSGNTIYF	TGTGCCATTCGACAACCCTCTGGAAACACCATATATTTT	TRBJ1-3	NA	TRBV10-3	many
CASREGGSNEKLFF	TGTGCCAGCAGGGAAGGGGGCAGTAATGAAAAACTGTTTTTT	TRBJ1-4	TRBD1	TRBV6-1	NA